What follows is one T cell receptor (beta chain) and its context. The data derive from a study of T cell responses to AZD1222 COVID-19 vaccine. Assay: immunoSEQ multiplex PCR; the TCRdb copy retains only in-frame clones and omits some. In the table there are some 140,000 clones, around 90% of which are singletons. The germline V and J ends were trimmed by 0 bases and 3 bases, with 8 bases remaining between them. The CDR3 consists of 14 residues. The germline CDR1 and CDR2 sequences are SGHTA and FQGNSA. The chain is built from TRBV7-2 and TRBJ1-2, with D possibly being TRBD1 (5 bases). Sequenced material: peripheral blood, taken on day 0 of AZD1222 vaccination. This receptor was obtained from an adult in good health. CDR3 nucleotides: TGTGCCAGCAGCTTAGCATGGGGGGACTATGGCTACACCTTC. It translates to CASSLAWGDYGYTF.